One and the same sample provided the 3 T cell receptor beta chains below, sequenced in a study of T cell repertoires in cytomegalovirus infection. From the reads, TCRdb called clonotypes with MiXCR, one entry per CDR3 protein. The sample carries around 630,000 distinct CDR3 sequences, approximately 24% recorded once. Sequencing was performed on CD8+ T cells from PBMCs. These receptors were obtained from a human donor in good health (CMV status not recorded). Some clones in this sample may be carry-over from other donors' samples.

A word on this clonotype: A much larger clone is a single base away; this may be a read error. The V gene is TRBV6-2 or TRBV6-3, the J gene TRBJ2-7, with a tentative D call TRBD1 (5 bases). Germline CDR1 is MNHEY and CDR2 is SVGEGT. Deletions cut 2 bases from V and 4 bases from J, with 9 bases between. The CDR3 length is 13 residues. The CDR3 loop reads CASSYVPGYEQYV. The CDR3 DNA sequence: TGTGCCAGCAGTTACGTGCCAGGGTACGAGCAGTACGTC.

This clonotype was found a few times. The chain has TRBV13 and TRBJ1-2; D call uncertain. Germline lookup yields CDR1 PRHDT and CDR2 FYEKMQ (reference sequence). The length of the CDR3 is 14 residues. Deletions cut 5 bases from V and 2 bases from J, with 12 bases between. DNA for the CDR3: TGTGCCAGCAGCCCCCGATTCAGCAACTATGGCTACACCTTC. Residues: CASSPRFSNYGYTF.

V usage is TRBV7-8 and J usage is TRBJ2-3; no clear D. The V gene lost 5 bases and the J gene lost 0 bases, with 9 bases spanning the gap. CDR1 is SGHVS, CDR2 FQNEAQ, per germline. The CDR3 is 14 residues long. CDR3 sequence: CASSRLISTDTQYF. CDR3 nucleotide sequence: TGTGCCAGCAGCCGACTGATTAGCACAGATACGCAGTATTTT.